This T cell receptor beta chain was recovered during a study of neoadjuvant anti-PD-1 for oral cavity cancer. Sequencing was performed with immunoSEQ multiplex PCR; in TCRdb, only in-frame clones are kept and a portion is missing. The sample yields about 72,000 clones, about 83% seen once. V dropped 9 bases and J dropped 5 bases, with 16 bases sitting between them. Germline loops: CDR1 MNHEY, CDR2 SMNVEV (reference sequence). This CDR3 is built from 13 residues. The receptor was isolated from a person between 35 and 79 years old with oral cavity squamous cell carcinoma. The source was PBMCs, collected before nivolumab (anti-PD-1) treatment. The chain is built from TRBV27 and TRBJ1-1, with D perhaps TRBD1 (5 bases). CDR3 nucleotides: TGTGCCAGTGGGGAAGGGGCATGGACTGAAGCTTTCTTT. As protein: CASGEGAWTEAFF.